This T cell receptor beta chain was sequenced during a study of radiotherapy plus CTLA-4 blockade in lung cancer (dated by TCRdb to 2016 to 2019). With respect to the entire study: Objective responses occurred in approximately 19% of enrolled patients, and 31% achieved disease control. Overall study results and their limits: Increased serum interferon-beta after radiation, together with early dynamic changes in blood T cell clones, were reported to be the strongest predictors of response. After treatment with radiotherapy and ipilimumab, TCR clones that originated in tumors expanded in peripheral blood.

The study tested focal radiation therapy combined with CTLA-4 blockade (ipilimumab) in patients with chemo-refractory metastatic non-small-cell lung cancer. About this clone: The antigen it recognizes is unknown. No base-level quality is on record; no much larger clone is a single base apart.

Library prep was done by the immunoSEQ multiplex PCR assay. Imported from immuneACCESS, the table was reduced by TCRdb to in-frame sequences with V and J called. These copies leave out some clones; in studies compared against another copy, an unresolved V gene accounts for under half, and the cause of the remainder is not known. The sample table holds over 80,000 clones, of which around four fifths were seen once. The ten largest make up 0.65% to 0.9% of the sample. This clonotype was sampled from a human donor with non-small cell lung cancer who had stable disease on radiotherapy plus ipilimumab. Sequenced material: peripheral blood, taken from a patient treated with radiotherapy plus ipilimumab.

The CDR3 sequence is CASSFNLAGGRNEQFF. The nucleotide sequence reads TGTGCCAGCAGCTTTAATTTAGCGGGAGGTAGGAATGAGCAGTTCTTC. The V and J segments used are TRBV5-4 and TRBJ2-1, with 10 bases matching TRBD2. After removal of 2 bases from V and 7 bases from J, the junction retains 9 bases not matched to a gene. The germline V gene (reference sequence) provides CDR1 SGHNT and CDR2 YYREEE. The CDR3, from cysteine to phenylalanine, totals 16 residues. Only the CDR3 portion is preserved as DNA: 48 bases, with reading frame beginning at the first base. The CDR3 plus the reference TRBV5-4 and TRBJ2-1 genes for the other parts give the full variable domain: ETGVTQSPTHLIKTRGQQVTLRCSSQSGHNTVSWYQQALGQGPQFIFQYYREEENGRGNFPPRFSGLQFPNYSSELNVNALELDDSALYLCASSFNLAGGRNEQFFGPGTRLTVL.